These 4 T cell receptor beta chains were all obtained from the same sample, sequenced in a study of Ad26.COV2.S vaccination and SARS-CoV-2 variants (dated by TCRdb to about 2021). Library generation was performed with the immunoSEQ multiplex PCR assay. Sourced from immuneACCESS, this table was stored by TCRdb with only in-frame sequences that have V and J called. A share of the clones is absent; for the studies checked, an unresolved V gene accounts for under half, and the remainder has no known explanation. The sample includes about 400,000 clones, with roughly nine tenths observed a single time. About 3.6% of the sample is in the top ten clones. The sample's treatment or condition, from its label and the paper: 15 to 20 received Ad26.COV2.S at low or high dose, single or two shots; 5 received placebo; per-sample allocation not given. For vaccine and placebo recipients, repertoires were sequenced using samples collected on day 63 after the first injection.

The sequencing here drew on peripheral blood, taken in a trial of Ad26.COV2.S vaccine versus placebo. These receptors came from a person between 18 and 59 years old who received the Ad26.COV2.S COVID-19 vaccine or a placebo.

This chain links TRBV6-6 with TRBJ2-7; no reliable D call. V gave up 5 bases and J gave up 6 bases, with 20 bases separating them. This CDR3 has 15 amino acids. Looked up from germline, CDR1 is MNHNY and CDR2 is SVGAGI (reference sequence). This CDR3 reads CASSLKASRQAEQYF. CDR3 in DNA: TGTGCCAGCAGTCTTAAGGCCTCCAGACAAGCCGAGCAGTACTTC.

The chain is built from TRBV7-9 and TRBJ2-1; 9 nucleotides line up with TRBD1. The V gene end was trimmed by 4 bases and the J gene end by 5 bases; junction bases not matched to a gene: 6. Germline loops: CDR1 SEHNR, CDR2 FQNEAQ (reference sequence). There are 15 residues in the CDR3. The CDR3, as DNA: TGTGCCAGCAGCTCCCCTCGGGACAGGGACAATGAGCAGTTCTTC. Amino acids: CASSSPRDRDNEQFF.

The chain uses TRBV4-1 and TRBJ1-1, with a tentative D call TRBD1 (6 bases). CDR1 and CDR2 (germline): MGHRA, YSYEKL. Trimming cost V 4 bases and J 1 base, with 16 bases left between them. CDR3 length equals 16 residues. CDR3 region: CASSPGSLRGNTEAFF. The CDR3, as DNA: TGCGCCAGCAGCCCCGGGTCACTCAGGGGGAACACTGAAGCTTTCTTT.

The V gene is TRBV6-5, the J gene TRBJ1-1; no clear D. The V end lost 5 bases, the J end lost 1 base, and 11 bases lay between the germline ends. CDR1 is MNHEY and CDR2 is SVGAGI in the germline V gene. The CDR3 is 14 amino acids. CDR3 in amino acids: CASSQKHQNTEAFF. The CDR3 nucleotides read TGTGCCAGCAGTCAGAAGCACCAGAACACTGAAGCTTTCTTT.